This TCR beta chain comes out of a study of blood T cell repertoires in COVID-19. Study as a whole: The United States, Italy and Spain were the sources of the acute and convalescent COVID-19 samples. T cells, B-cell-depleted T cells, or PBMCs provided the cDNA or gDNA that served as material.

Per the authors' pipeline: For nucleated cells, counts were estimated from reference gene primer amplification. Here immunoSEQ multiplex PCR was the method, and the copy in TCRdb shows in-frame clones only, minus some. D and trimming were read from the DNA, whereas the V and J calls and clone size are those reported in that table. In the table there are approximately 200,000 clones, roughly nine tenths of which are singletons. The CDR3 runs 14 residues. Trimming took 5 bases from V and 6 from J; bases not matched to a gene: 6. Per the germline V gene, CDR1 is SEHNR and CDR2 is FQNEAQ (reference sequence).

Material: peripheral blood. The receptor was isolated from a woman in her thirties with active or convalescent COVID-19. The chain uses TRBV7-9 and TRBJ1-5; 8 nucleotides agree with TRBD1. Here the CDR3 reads CASSRDRSGQPQHF. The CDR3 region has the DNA TGTGCCAGCAGCCGGGACAGGTCAGGTCAGCCCCAGCATTTT.